One sample yielded the 6 T cell receptor beta chains listed below, sequenced in a study of CD8+CD57+ T cells in acquired aplastic anemia. The template used for profiling TCR beta VDJ and CDR3 was genomic DNA. MiXCR was run by TCRdb on the reads, yielding one entry per CDR3 protein. The table shows over 150,000 distinct CDR3 sequences, with over 70% occurring only once. CD8+CD57+ cell expansion, shown by flow cytometry, had occurred in the patients selected for sequencing. Sequencing was performed on sorted CD4+, CD8+, or CD8+CD57+ T cells (not recorded which) from PBMCs. Receptor source: a human donor with aplastic anemia.

V gene TRBV7-9 combines with J gene TRBJ1-4; unclear D gene. This CDR3 has 12 residues. Germline V lookup: CDR1 SEHNR, CDR2 FQNEAQ (reference sequence). V was clipped by 5 bases and J by 8 bases, with 9 bases between them. The CDR3 coding sequence is TGTGCCAGCAGCGACCCCGCGGAAAAACTGTTTTTT. It encodes CASSDPAEKLFF. Full variable domain (remainder filled in from reference TRBV7-9 and TRBJ1-4): DTGVSQNPRHKITKRGQNVTFRCDPISEHNRLYWYRQTLGQGPEFLTYFQNEAQLEKSRLLSDRFSAERPKGSFSTLEIQRTEQGDSAMYLCASSDPAEKLFFGSGTQLSVL.

This rearrangement joins TRBV7-6 to TRBJ1-5; no clear D. The V and J ends lost 4 bases and 0 bases respectively, with 4 bases between them. The length of the CDR3 is 13 residues. From germline, CDR1 is SGHVS and CDR2 FNYEAQ. In DNA, the CDR3 is TGTGCCAGCAGCTCATATAGCAATCAGCCCCAGCATTTT. Translating gives CASSSYSNQPQHF.

This clonotype showed up just a few times. The V and J genes are TRBV7-8 and TRBJ2-1; 8 bases map to TRBD2. Germline trimming cut 0 bases from V and 4 bases from J; bases unmatched to any gene: 2. The CDR3 length is 15 residues. CDR1 is SGHVS, CDR2 FQNEAQ, per germline. The CDR3 DNA reads TGTGCCAGCAGCTTAGCCGAGCGGGAGTACAATGAGCAGTTCTTC. It codes for CASSLAEREYNEQFF. Filled out from reference TRBV7-8 and TRBJ2-1, the complete variable domain reads GAGVSQSPRYKVAKRGQDVALRCDPISGHVSLFWYQQALGQGPEFLTYFQNEAQLDKSGLPSDRFFAERPEGSVSTLKIQRTQQEDSAVYLCASSLAEREYNEQFFGPGTRLTVL.

The rearrangement joins TRBV20-1 to TRBJ2-7; D might be TRBD1 or TRBD2, each matching 5 bases. Looked up from germline, CDR1 is DFQATT and CDR2 is SNEGSKA (reference sequence). CDR3 length: 14 amino acids. V was cut by 3 bases and J by 3 bases, with 15 bases left in between. The CDR3 nucleotides read TGCAGTGCTAGCCCCAGGGAGTCGTACTACGAGCAGTACTTC. It yields the protein CSASPRESYYEQYF.

The CDR3 DNA is TGTGCCAGCAGTGAAAAGGGAAGTGAAAAACTGTTTTTT. Its protein is CASSEKGSEKLFF. The rearrangement uses TRBV2 and TRBJ1-4; no definite D call. Per the germline V gene, CDR1 is SNHLY and CDR2 is FYNNEI. The CDR3 has 13 amino acids. V lost 2 bases and J lost 7, with 8 bases in between.

This chain links TRBV5-1 with TRBJ1-1; weak D call: TRBD1 (5 bases). The V end lost 0 bases, the J end lost 0 bases, and 15 bases lay between the germline ends. This CDR3 is built from 17 residues. Germline V gives CDR1 SGHRS, CDR2 YFSETQ. CDR3 protein: CASSLVGGKRLNTEAFF. As DNA, the CDR3 is TGCGCCAGCAGCTTGGTTGGGGGGAAAAGATTGAACACTGAAGCTTTCTTT.